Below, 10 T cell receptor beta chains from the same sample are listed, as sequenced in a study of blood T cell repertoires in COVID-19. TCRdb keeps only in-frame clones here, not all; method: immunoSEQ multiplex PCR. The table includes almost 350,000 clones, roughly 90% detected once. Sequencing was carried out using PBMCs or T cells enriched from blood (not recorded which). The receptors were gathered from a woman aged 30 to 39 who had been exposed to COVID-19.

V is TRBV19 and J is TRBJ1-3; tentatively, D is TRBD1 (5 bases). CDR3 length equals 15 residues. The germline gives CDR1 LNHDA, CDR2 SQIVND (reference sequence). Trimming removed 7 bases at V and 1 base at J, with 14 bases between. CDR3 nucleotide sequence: TGTGCCAGTACCGGCCTGCAGGGATCTGGAAACACCATATATTTT. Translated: CASTGLQGSGNTIYF.

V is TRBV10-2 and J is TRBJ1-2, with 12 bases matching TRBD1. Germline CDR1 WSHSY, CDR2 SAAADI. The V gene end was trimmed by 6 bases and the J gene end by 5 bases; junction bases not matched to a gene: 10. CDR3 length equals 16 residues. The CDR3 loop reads CASSPGTGGAGYGYTF. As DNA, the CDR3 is TGCGCCAGCAGCCCCGGGACAGGGGGCGCAGGGTATGGCTACACCTTC.

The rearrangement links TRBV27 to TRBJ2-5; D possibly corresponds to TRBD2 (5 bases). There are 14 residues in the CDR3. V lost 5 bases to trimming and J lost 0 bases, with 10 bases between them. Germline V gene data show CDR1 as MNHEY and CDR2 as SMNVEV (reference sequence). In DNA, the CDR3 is TGTGCCAGCAGTCGCACTAGAGACCAAGAGACCCAGTACTTC. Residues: CASSRTRDQETQYF.

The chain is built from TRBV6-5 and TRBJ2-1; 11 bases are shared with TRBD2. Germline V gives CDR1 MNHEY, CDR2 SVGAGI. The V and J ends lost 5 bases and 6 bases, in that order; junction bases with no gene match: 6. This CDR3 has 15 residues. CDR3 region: CASSQTSGAINEQFF. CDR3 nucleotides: TGTGCCAGCAGTCAGACTAGCGGGGCAATCAATGAGCAGTTCTTC.

The CDR3 bases are TGTGCCAGCAGACGGACAGGGACAAATCAGCCCCAGCATTTT. Protein product: CASRRTGTNQPQHF. J is TRBJ1-5 and V is TRBV6-5, with TRBD1 matching over 8 bases. Per germline, CDR1 MNHEY and CDR2 SVGAGI. The V segment lost 6 bases and the J segment 4 bases; nucleotides outside the gene matches: 5. The length of the CDR3 is 14 residues.

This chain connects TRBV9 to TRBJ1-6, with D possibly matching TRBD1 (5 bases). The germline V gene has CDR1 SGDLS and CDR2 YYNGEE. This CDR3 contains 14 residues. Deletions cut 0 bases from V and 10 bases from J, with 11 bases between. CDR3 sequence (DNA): TGTGCCAGCAGCGTAGGGGGCATACGGTCACCCCTCCACTTT. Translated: CASSVGGIRSPLHF.

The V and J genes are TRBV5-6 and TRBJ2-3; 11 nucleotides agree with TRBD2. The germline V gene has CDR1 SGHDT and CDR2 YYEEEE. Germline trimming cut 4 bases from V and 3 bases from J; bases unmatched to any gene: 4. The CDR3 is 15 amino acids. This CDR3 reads CASSRGLAATDTQYF. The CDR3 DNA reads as TGTGCCAGCAGCAGGGGACTAGCGGCAACAGATACGCAGTATTTT. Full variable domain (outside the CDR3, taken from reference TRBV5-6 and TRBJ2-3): DAGVTQSPTHLIKTRGQQVTLRCSPKSGHDTVSWYQQALGQGPQFIFQYYEEEERQRGNFPDRFSGHQFPNYSSELNVNALLLGDSALYLCASSRGLAATDTQYFGPGTRLTVL.

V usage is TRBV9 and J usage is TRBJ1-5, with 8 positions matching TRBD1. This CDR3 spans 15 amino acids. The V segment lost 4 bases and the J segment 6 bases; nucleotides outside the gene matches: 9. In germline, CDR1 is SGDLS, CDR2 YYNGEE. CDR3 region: CASSFQGAVGQPQHF. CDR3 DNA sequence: TGTGCCAGCAGCTTTCAGGGGGCAGTAGGTCAGCCCCAGCATTTT. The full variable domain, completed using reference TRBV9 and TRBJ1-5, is DSGVTQTPKHLITATGQRVTLRCSPRSGDLSVYWYQQSLDQGLQFLIQYYNGEERAKGNILERFSAQQFPDLHSELNLSSLELGDSALYFCASSFQGAVGQPQHFGDGTRLSIL.

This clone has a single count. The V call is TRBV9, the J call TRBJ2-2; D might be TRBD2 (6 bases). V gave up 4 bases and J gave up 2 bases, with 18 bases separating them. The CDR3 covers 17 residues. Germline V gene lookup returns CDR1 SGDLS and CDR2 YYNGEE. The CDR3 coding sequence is TGTGCCAGCAGCTCCCAGCGGGTCGGGCTAAACACCGGGGAGCTGTTTTTT. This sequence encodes CASSSQRVGLNTGELFF.

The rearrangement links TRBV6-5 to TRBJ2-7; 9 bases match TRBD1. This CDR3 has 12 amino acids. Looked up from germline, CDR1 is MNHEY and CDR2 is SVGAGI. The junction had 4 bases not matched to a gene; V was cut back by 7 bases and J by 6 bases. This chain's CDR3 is CASIMTGGEQYF. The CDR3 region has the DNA TGTGCCAGCATAATGACAGGGGGCGAGCAGTACTTC.